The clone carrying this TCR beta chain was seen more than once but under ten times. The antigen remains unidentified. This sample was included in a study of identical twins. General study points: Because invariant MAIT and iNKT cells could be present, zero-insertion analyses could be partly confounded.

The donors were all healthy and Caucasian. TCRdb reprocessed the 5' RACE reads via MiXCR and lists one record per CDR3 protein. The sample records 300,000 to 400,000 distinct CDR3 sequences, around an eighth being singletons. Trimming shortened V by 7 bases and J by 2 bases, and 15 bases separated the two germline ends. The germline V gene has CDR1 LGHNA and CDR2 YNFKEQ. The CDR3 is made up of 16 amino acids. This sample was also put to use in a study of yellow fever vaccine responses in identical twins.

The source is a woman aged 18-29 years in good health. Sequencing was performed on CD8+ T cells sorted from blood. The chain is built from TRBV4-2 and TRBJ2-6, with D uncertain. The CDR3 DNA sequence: TGTGCCAGCACTAACACCCCGGGCACTGGGGCCAACGTCCTGACTTTC. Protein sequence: CASTNTPGTGANVLTF.